The 3 T cell receptor beta chains reported below all come from one sample, sequenced in a study of spatial heterogeneity in lung cancer. TCRdb fed the 5' RACE reads into MiXCR, producing one record per CDR3 protein. The data show about 53,000 distinct CDR3 sequences, roughly 7.5% seen once. The time point is: sample taken at primary tumor resection. Frozen PBMC, nontumor lung or tumor provided whole RNA, which was sequenced unsorted. This sample comprised PBMCs, obtained at surgery. The source is a female donor with early-stage non-small cell lung cancer.

This clonotype has more than one count but fewer than ten. One end of the junction fails to match germline, which may point to a read error. The J gene is TRBJ1-5, the V gene TRBV12-3 or TRBV12-4, with D perhaps TRBD1 (6 bases). The length of the CDR3 is 15 residues. This CDR3 reads CAGSPPGDSNQPQHF. In DNA form, the CDR3 reads TGTGCCGGCAGTCCCCCAGGGGATAGCAATCAGCCCCAGCATTTT.

This clonotype was detected many times. This chain joins TRBV15 and TRBJ1-2; D not certain. V was trimmed by 1 base and J by 3 bases, leaving 39 bases between them. The germline V gene encodes CDR1 LNHNV and CDR2 YYDKDF (reference sequence). CDR3 length: 24 residues. CDR3 region: CATSRGPGHVPSEDPSRLYYGYTF. DNA for the CDR3: TGTGCCACCAGCAGAGGCCCCGGCCACGTTCCCTCGGAAGACCCAAGCCGACTTTACTATGGCTACACCTTC.

This clonotype has more than one count but fewer than ten. CDR3 sequence: CASSLVTGQQPDTQYF. CDR3 nucleotide sequence: TGTGCCAGCAGCTTAGTTACAGGACAGCAACCAGATACGCAGTATTTT. This chain connects TRBV11-2 to TRBJ2-3; tentatively, D is TRBD1 (6 bases). V gave up 1 base and J gave up 4 bases, with 15 bases separating them. Germline-derived CDR1 and CDR2 are SGHAT and FQNNGV. This CDR3 has 16 amino acids.